The 14 T cell receptor beta chains below were found in one sample sequenced in a study of blood T cell repertoires in COVID-19 (TCRdb year 2020). Libraries were constructed by the immunoSEQ multiplex PCR assay. As stored in TCRdb, this immuneACCESS dataset retains in-frame rearrangements with V and J assigned. A fraction of the clones does not appear; measured against another copy, unresolved V genes explain less than half of the discrepancy, and the remainder lacks a known reason. The sample has around 300,000 clones on record, about 89% of them singletons. 2.6% of the sample comes from the top ten. The sample consisted of PBMCs or T cells enriched from blood (not recorded which). Every receptor here comes from a young woman who had recovered from COVID-19.

The CDR3 spells CASSLGDIFETQYF. The CDR3 region has the DNA TGTGCCAGCAGCTTAGGGGACATTTTTGAGACCCAGTACTTC. The chain carries TRBV7-8 and TRBJ2-5, with a weak D call TRBD1 (6 bases). Germline assignment: CDR1 SGHVS and CDR2 FQNEAQ. The CDR3 loop spans 14 amino acids. The ends were cut back, 1 base at V and 5 bases at J, with 11 bases in the middle. Full variable domain (rest looked up from reference TRBV7-8 and TRBJ2-5): GAGVSQSPRYKVAKRGQDVALRCDPISGHVSLFWYQQALGQGPEFLTYFQNEAQLDKSGLPSDRFFAERPEGSVSTLKIQRTQQEDSAVYLCASSLGDIFETQYFGPGTRLLVL.

This chain joins TRBV28 and TRBJ2-7, with D possibly being TRBD1 (5 bases). Germline CDR1 and CDR2: MDHEN and SYDVKM. The CDR3 consists of 14 residues. V was trimmed by 9 bases and J by 0 bases, leaving 15 bases between them. CDR3 sequence reads: CASNRQTPSYEQYF. Written as DNA, the CDR3 is TGTGCCAGTAACCGACAGACCCCCTCCTACGAGCAGTACTTC.

V is TRBV7-3 and J is TRBJ2-2, with a possible D match to TRBD2 (5 bases). Trimming took 4 bases from V and 4 from J, leaving 13 bases between them. Looked up from germline, CDR1 is SGHTA and CDR2 is FQGTGA. This CDR3 contains 15 residues. The CDR3 DNA reads as TGTGCCAGCAGCTCAATGGCGGGCCCCACCGGGGAGCTGTTTTTT. It specifies CASSSMAGPTGELFF.

The genes are TRBV19 and TRBJ1-2; perhaps TRBD1 as D (6 bases). The V and J ends lost 5 bases and 6 bases respectively, with 19 bases between them. The CDR3 is 15 residues long. Germline CDR1 is LNHDA and CDR2 is SQIVND (reference sequence). The CDR3 here is CASSARFTGLNGYTF. CDR3 DNA: TGTGCCAGTAGTGCGCGATTTACAGGGTTGAATGGCTACACCTTC.

The chain recombines TRBV7-9 with TRBJ2-7; maybe TRBD2 (6 bases). V was clipped by 5 bases and J by 5 bases, with 25 bases between them. The germline gives CDR1 SEHNR, CDR2 FQNEAQ (reference sequence). The CDR3 spans 17 residues. The CDR3 loop reads CASSPPLAVRGLHEQYF. Here the CDR3 DNA reads TGTGCCAGCAGCCCCCCCTTAGCGGTCCGGGGTCTGCACGAGCAGTACTTC.

V and J are TRBV10-2 and TRBJ2-5; 9 positions agree with TRBD1. V shed 2 bases and J 1 base; nucleotides not matched to a gene: 5. The CDR3 extends over 16 amino acids. The germline V gene encodes CDR1 WSHSY and CDR2 SAAADI. CDR3 amino acids: CASSERVTGGQETQYF. In nucleotides, the CDR3 is TGCGCCAGCAGTGAGCGGGTGACAGGGGGCCAAGAGACCCAGTACTTC.

J is TRBJ2-1 and V is TRBV6-4; possible D gene TRBD1, 7 bases. The germline CDR1 and CDR2 sequences are MRHNA and SNTAGT. V lost 7 bases to trimming and J lost 6 bases, with 19 bases between them. The length of the CDR3 is 15 residues. CDR3 region: CASKPQGGRGNEQFF. Here the CDR3 DNA reads TGTGCCAGCAAACCTCAGGGGGGCAGGGGCAATGAGCAGTTCTTC.

This rearrangement joins TRBV3-1 (or the pseudogene TRBV3-2) to TRBJ1-6, with D possibly TRBD1 on 6 matching bases. Trimming pared 4 bases from V and 3 bases from J, leaving 16 bases between. The germline V gene has CDR1 LGHDT and CDR2 YNNKEL (reference sequence). The CDR3 loop spans 17 amino acids. In DNA form, the CDR3 reads TGTGCCAGCAGCCCCGAGGGGGGGAGAATCTATAATTCACCCCTCCACTTT. Translating it yields CASSPEGGRIYNSPLHF.

The chain recombines TRBV2 with TRBJ2-5, with D tentatively TRBD2 (6 bases). The germline V and J ends were trimmed by 2 bases and 6 bases, with 19 bases remaining between them. This CDR3 has 16 residues. Germline values: CDR1 SNHLY, CDR2 FYNNEI. CDR3 protein: CASSERKGRIGKTQYF. The CDR3 nucleotides read TGTGCCAGCAGTGAAAGGAAAGGGAGGATAGGAAAGACCCAGTACTTC.

This clone has only a few counts. The rearrangement links TRBV24-1 to TRBJ1-5, with D possibly matching TRBD1 (5 bases). The germline CDR1 and CDR2 sequences are KGHDR and SFDVKD. V dropped 9 bases and J dropped 0 bases, with 14 bases sitting between them. This CDR3 has 15 amino acids. CDR3 sequence (DNA): TGTGCCACCCTCGACAGAACTTTTAGCAATCAGCCCCAGCATTTT. Protein: CATLDRTFSNQPQHF.

V is TRBV5-1 and J is TRBJ2-5; a possible D gene is TRBD2 (5 bases). This CDR3 has 14 residues. Germline V CDR1 and CDR2: SGHRS, YFSETQ. V lost 0 bases, J lost 1 base, and 7 bases lay in between. CDR3 in DNA: TGCGCCAGCAGCTTGGTACGGGGCCAAGAGACCCAGTACTTC. It translates to CASSLVRGQETQYF.

The gene calls are TRBV5-1 and TRBJ2-2; D uncertain. V was cut by 0 bases and J by 7 bases, with 10 bases left in between. CDR1 and CDR2 (germline): SGHRS, YFSETQ. This CDR3 has 14 residues. The CDR3 DNA reads as TGCGCCAGCAGCTTGGGAACTTCTGACGGGGAGCTGTTTTTT. It codes for CASSLGTSDGELFF.

The V call is TRBV5-5, the J call TRBJ2-3, with TRBD1 identical over 9 bases. The CDR3 is made up of 14 amino acids. The V gene end was trimmed by 0 bases and the J gene end by 6 bases; junction bases not matched to a gene: 2. Germline lookup yields CDR1 SGHKS and CDR2 YYEKEE (reference sequence). The CDR3 sequence: CASSLGGQGDTQYF. The CDR3 nucleotides are TGTGCCAGCAGCTTGGGCGGACAGGGGGATACGCAGTATTTT. Variable domain in full (rest from reference TRBV5-5 and TRBJ2-3): DAGVTQSPTHLIKTRGQQVTLRCSPISGHKSVSWYQQVLGQGPQFIFQYYEKEERGRGNFPDRFSARQFPNYSSELNVNALLLGDSALYLCASSLGGQGDTQYFGPGTRLTVL.

This clone showed up just once. This chain connects TRBV6-1 to TRBJ2-1; no clear D. The CDR3 extends over 15 amino acids. Trimming removed 3 bases at V and 2 bases at J, with 11 bases between. Germline assignment: CDR1 MNHNS and CDR2 SASEGT. The CDR3 here is CASSDTQSTYNEQFF. CDR3 DNA: TGTGCCAGCAGTGACACACAGTCAACCTACAATGAGCAGTTCTTC.